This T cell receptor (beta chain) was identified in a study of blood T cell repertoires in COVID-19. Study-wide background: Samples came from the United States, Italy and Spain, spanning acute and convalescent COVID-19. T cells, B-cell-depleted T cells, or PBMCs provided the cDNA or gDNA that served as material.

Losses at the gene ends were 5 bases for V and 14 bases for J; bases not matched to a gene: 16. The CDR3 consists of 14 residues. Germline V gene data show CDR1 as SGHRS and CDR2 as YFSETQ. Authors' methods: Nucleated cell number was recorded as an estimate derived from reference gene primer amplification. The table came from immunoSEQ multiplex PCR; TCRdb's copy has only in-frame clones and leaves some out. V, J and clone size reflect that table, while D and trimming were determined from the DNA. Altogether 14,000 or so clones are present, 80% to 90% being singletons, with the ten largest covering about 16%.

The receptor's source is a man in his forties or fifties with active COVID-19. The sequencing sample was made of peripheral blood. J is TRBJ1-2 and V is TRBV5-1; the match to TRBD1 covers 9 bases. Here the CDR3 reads CASSIDGTGPGETF. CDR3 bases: TGCGCCAGCAGTATAGACGGGACAGGGCCCGGTGAGACCTTC.